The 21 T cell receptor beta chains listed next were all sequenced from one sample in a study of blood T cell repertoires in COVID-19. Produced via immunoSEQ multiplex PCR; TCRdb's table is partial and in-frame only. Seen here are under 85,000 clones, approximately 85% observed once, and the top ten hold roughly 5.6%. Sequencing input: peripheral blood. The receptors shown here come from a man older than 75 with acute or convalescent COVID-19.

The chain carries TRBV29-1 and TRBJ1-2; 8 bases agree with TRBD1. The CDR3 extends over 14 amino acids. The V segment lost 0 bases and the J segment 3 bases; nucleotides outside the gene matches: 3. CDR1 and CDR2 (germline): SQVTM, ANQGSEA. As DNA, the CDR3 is TGCAGCGTTGAAGAAGGACAGGGAGACTATGGCTACACCTTC. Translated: CSVEEGQGDYGYTF.

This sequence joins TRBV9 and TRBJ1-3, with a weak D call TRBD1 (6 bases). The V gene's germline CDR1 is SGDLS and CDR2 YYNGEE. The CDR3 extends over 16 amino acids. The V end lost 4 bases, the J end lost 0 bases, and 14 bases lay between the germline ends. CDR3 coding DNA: TGTGCCAGCAGCATCGGACAGTTTAGCTCTGGAAACACCATATATTTT. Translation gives CASSIGQFSSGNTIYF.

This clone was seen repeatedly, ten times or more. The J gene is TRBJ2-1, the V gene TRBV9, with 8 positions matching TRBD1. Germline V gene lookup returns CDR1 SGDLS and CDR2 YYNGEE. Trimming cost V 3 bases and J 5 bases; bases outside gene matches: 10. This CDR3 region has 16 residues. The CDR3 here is CASSAPQGAENNEQFF. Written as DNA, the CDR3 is TGTGCCAGCAGCGCCCCTCAGGGGGCTGAAAACAATGAGCAGTTCTTC.

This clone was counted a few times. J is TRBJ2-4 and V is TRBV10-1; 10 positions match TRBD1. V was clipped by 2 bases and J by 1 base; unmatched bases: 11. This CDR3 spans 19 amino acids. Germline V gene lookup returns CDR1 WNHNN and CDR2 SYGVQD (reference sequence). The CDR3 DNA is TGCGCCAGCAGTGAGGGGCCTCCGGGACAGGGGTCGGCCAAAAACATTCAGTACTTC. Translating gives CASSEGPPGQGSAKNIQYF.

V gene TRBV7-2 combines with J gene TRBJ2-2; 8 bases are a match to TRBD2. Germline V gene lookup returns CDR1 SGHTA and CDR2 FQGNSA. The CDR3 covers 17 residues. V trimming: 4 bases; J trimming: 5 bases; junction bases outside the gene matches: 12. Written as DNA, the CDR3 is TGTGCCAGCAGCTGGGCCAGGACTAGCAGTTGGACCGGGGAGCTGTTTTTT. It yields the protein CASSWARTSSWTGELFF.

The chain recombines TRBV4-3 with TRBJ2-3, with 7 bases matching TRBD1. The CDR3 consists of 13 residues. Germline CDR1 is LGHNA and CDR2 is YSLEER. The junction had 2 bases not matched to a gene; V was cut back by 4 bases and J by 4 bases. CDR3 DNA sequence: TGCGCCAGCAGCCGACAGGGCGCAGATACGCAGTATTTT. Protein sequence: CASSRQGADTQYF.

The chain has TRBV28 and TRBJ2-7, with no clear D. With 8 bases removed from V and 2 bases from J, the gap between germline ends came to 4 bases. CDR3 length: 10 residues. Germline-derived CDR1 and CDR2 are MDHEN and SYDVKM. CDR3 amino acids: CASGPYEQYF. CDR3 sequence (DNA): TGTGCCAGCGGCCCCTACGAGCAGTACTTC.

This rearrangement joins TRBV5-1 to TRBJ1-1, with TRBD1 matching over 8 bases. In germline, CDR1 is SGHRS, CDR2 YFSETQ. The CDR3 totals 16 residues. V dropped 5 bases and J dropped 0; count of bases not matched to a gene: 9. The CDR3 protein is CASRSGQGGMNTEAFF. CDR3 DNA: TGCGCCAGCAGATCCGGACAGGGTGGAATGAACACTGAAGCTTTCTTT.

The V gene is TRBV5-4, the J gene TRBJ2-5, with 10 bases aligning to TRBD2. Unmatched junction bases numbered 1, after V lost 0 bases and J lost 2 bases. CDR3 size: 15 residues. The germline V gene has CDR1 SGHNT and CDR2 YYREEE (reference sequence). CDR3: CASSLERGGQETQYF. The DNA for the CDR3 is TGTGCCAGCAGCTTGGAGCGGGGGGGACAAGAGACCCAGTACTTC.

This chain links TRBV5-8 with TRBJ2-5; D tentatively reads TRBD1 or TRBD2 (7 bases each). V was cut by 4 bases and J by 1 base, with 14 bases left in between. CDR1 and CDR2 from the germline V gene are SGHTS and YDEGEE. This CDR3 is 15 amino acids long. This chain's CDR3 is CASSMGGGSQETQYF. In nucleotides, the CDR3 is TGTGCCAGCAGCATGGGAGGGGGCTCCCAAGAGACCCAGTACTTC.

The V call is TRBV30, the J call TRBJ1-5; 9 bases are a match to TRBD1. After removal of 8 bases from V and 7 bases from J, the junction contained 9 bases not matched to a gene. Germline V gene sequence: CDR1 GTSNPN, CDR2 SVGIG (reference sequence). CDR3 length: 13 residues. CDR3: CAGGTGRRQPQHF. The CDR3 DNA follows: TGTGCCGGGGGGACAGGGAGGAGGCAGCCCCAGCATTTT.

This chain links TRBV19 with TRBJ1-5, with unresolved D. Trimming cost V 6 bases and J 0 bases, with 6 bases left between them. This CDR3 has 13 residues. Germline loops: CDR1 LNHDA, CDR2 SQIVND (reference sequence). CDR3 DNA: TGTGCCAGTAGCGACAATAGCAATCAGCCCCAGCATTTT. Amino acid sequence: CASSDNSNQPQHF. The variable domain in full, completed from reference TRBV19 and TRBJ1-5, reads DGGITQSPKYLFRKEGQNVTLSCEQNLNHDAMYWYRQDPGQGLRLIYYSQIVNDFQKGDIAEGYSVSREKKESFPLTVTSAQKNPTAFYLCASSDNSNQPQHFGDGTRLSIL.

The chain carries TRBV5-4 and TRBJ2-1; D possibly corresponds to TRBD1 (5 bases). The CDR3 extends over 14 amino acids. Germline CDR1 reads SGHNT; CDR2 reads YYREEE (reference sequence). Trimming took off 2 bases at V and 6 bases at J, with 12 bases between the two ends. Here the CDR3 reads CASSFWTPINEQFF. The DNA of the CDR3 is TGTGCCAGCAGCTTCTGGACACCGATCAATGAGCAGTTCTTC.

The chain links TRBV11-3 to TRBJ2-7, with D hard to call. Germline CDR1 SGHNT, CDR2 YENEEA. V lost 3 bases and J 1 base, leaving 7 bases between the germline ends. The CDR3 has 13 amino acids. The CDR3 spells CASSFPRSYEQYF. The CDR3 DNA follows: TGTGCCAGCAGCTTTCCCAGGTCCTACGAGCAGTACTTC.

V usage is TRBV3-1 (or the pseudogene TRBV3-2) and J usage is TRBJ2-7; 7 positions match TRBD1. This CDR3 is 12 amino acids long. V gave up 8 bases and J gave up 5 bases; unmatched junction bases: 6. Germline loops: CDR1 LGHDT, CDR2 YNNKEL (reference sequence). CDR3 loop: CASQDRVDEQYF. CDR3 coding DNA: TGTGCCAGCCAAGACAGGGTAGACGAGCAGTACTTC.

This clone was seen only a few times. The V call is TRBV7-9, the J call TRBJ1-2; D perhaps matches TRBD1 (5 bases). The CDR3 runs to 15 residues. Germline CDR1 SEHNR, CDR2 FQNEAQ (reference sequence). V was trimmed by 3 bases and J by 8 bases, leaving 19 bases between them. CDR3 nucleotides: TGTGCCAGCAGCTTGATGGAGGGGCGATACGAGGGCTACACCTTC. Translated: CASSLMEGRYEGYTF.

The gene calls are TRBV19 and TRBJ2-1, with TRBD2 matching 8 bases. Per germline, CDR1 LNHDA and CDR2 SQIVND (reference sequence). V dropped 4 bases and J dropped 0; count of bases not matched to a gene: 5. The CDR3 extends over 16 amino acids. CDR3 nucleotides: TGTGCCAGTAGTAAACTAGCGGATAGCTCCTACAATGAGCAGTTCTTC. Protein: CASSKLADSSYNEQFF.

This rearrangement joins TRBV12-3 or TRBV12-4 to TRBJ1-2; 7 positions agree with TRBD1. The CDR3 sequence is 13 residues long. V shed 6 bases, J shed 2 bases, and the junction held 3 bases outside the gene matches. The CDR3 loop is CASRGTANYGYTF. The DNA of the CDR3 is TGTGCCAGCAGGGGGACAGCGAACTATGGCTACACCTTC.

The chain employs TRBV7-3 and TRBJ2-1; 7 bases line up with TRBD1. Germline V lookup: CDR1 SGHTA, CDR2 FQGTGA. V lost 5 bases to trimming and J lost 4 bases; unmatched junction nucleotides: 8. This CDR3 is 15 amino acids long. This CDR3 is CASSPGEDRYNEQFF. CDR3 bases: TGTGCCAGCAGCCCAGGCGAGGACAGGTACAATGAGCAGTTCTTC.

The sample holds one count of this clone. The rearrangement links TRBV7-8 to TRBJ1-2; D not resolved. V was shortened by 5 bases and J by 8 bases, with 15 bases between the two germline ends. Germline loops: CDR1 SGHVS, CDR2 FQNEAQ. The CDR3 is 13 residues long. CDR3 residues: CASSPRWAGGYTF. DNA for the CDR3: TGTGCCAGCAGCCCACGCTGGGCAGGAGGCTACACCTTC. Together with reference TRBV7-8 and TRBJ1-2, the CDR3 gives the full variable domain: GAGVSQSPRYKVAKRGQDVALRCDPISGHVSLFWYQQALGQGPEFLTYFQNEAQLDKSGLPSDRFFAERPEGSVSTLKIQRTQQEDSAVYLCASSPRWAGGYTFGSGTRLTVV.

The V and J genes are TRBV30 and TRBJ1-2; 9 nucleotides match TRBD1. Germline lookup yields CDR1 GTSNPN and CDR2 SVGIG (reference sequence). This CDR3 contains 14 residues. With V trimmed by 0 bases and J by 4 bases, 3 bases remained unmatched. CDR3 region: CAWSVQGAGYGYTF. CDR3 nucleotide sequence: TGTGCCTGGAGTGTACAGGGGGCGGGCTATGGCTACACCTTC.